These 18 T cell receptor beta chains came from one sample sequenced in a study of shared clonotypes between healthy human individuals. CD45RO-negative, CCR7-positively selected cells formed the naive CD8 fraction, excluding terminally differentiated effector memory CD45RA+ cells. The method was immunoSEQ multiplex PCR; TCRdb's version includes in-frame clones alone and lacks a portion of them. The sample consists of roughly 850,000 clones, roughly 96% of them appearing once. Sequencing was done on a sample of naive CD8+ T cells sorted from blood. These receptors were taken from a man under 40 in good health.

The chain uses TRBV19 and TRBJ2-1; D is possibly TRBD2 (5 bases). V lost 6 bases and J lost 0, with 21 bases in between. CDR3 length: 18 residues. CDR1 and CDR2 from the germline V gene are LNHDA and SQIVND (reference sequence). The chain's CDR3 is CASSPGSGGTSSYNEQFF. DNA of the CDR3: TGTGCCAGTAGCCCCGGCTCCGGAGGAACCTCCTCCTACAATGAGCAGTTCTTC. Together with reference TRBV19 and TRBJ2-1, the CDR3 gives the full variable domain: DGGITQSPKYLFRKEGQNVTLSCEQNLNHDAMYWYRQDPGQGLRLIYYSQIVNDFQKGDIAEGYSVSREKKESFPLTVTSAQKNPTAFYLCASSPGSGGTSSYNEQFFGPGTRLTVL.

CDR3 nucleotides: TGTGCCAGCAGCTCGTTCGTTAGCGGGAGGGAAGTAGATACGCAGTATTTT. It is translated as CASSSFVSGREVDTQYF. V and J are TRBV7-9 and TRBJ2-3; 11 nucleotides agree with TRBD2. There are 17 residues in the CDR3. The junction had 11 bases not matched to a gene; V was cut back by 4 bases and J by 5 bases. Germline V gene data show CDR1 as SEHNR and CDR2 as FQNEAQ (reference sequence).

Remarks on this clone: The sample has other DNA sequences that encode this CDR3 too. V gene TRBV2 combines with J gene TRBJ2-1, with D possibly matching TRBD2 (6 bases). The CDR3 is 13 residues long. Germline V gives CDR1 SNHLY, CDR2 FYNNEI. V lost 6 bases and J lost 4, with 10 bases in between. As DNA, the CDR3 is TGTGCCAGCAGAGGGACTTCTTACAATGAGCAGTTCTTC. It codes for CASRGTSYNEQFF.

The genes are TRBV13 and TRBJ2-1, with TRBD2 as a possible D gene (5 bases). Per the germline V gene, CDR1 is PRHDT and CDR2 is FYEKMQ (reference sequence). V lost 5 bases and J 5 bases, leaving 13 bases between the germline ends. The CDR3 is made up of 14 amino acids. Written as DNA, the CDR3 is TGTGCCAGCAGCCCTACTAGAGGCCACAATGAGCAGTTCTTC. As protein: CASSPTRGHNEQFF.

J is TRBJ2-7 and V is TRBV2; 7 bases map to TRBD2. The ends lost 0 bases at V and 3 bases at J; junction bases unmatched: 11. Germline-derived CDR1 and CDR2 are SNHLY and FYNNEI. The CDR3 contains 17 residues. CDR3 in amino acids: CASSEAPWASGNYEQYF. As DNA, the CDR3 is TGTGCCAGCAGTGAAGCGCCGTGGGCTAGCGGTAACTACGAGCAGTACTTC.

The chain employs TRBV12-2 and TRBJ1-2; TRBD1, the table's D call, lacks a check against the DNA. TRBV12-2 is deemed a pseudogene. The CDR3 totals 17 residues. The CDR3 protein is CASRLPWTGQTNYGYTF. In nucleotides, the CDR3 is TGTGCAAGTCGCCTACCCTGGACAGGGCAGACGAACTATGGCTACACCTTC.

V is TRBV7-3 and J is TRBJ1-1; no reliable D call. V lost 2 bases and J lost 3, with 7 bases in between. There are 13 residues in the CDR3. Germline lookup yields CDR1 SGHTA and CDR2 FQGTGA. DNA for the CDR3: TGTGCCAGCAGCTTATGGGAGTACACTGAAGCTTTCTTT. Translation: CASSLWEYTEAFF.

The chain links TRBV23-1 to TRBJ1-5, with D possibly matching TRBD1 (5 bases). TRBV23-1 is designated an ORF whose function remains uncertain. The CDR3 is 17 amino acids. Trimming cost V 5 bases and J 7 bases, with 24 bases left between them. The CDR3 region is CASSCGDAGTDRQPQHF. CDR3 DNA: TGCGCCAGCAGTTGCGGGGATGCGGGGACGGATAGACAGCCCCAGCATTTT.

The chain carries TRBV11-2 and TRBJ2-5; D is unclear. Trimming removed 0 bases at V and 5 bases at J, with 16 bases between. The germline gives CDR1 SGHAT, CDR2 FQNNGV. CDR3 length: 16 residues. Here the CDR3 reads CASSLDHPVSGETQYF. The CDR3 coding sequence is TGTGCCAGCAGCTTAGATCACCCGGTCTCCGGGGAGACCCAGTACTTC. The variable domain in full, with the rest retrieved from reference TRBV11-2 and TRBJ2-5, is EAGVAQSPRYKIIEKRQSVAFWCNPISGHATLYWYQQILGQGPKLLIQFQNNGVVDDSQLPKDRFSAERLKGVDSTLKIQPAKLEDSAVYLCASSLDHPVSGETQYFGPGTRLLVL.

This chain uses TRBV30 with TRBJ1-5; D might be TRBD1 (5 bases). V lost 2 bases and J 5 bases, leaving 16 bases between the germline ends. This CDR3 contains 15 residues. Germline V gives CDR1 GTSNPN, CDR2 SVGIG (reference sequence). The CDR3 nucleotides read TGTGCCTGGAGTACCGGGACGCACAGCGATCAGCCCCAGCATTTT. This codes for CAWSTGTHSDQPQHF. Full variable domain (missing parts from reference TRBV30 and TRBJ1-5): SQTIHQWPATLVQPVGSPLSLECTVEGTSNPNLYWYRQAAGRGLQLLFYSVGIGQISSEVPQNLSASRPQDRQFILSSKKLLLSDSGFYLCAWSTGTHSDQPQHFGDGTRLSIL.

V usage is TRBV11-3 and J usage is TRBJ2-3; D might be TRBD1 (5 bases). CDR3 length equals 13 residues. The V gene's germline CDR1 is SGHNT and CDR2 YENEEA. Trimming removed 5 bases at V and 4 bases at J, with 10 bases between. The CDR3 loop reads CASSPRTSDTQYF. DNA of the CDR3: TGTGCCAGCAGCCCGCGGACATCAGATACGCAGTATTTT.

This sequence joins TRBV7-9 and TRBJ1-2; 8 bases line up with TRBD1. The CDR3 runs 13 residues. Germline loops: CDR1 SEHNR, CDR2 FQNEAQ (reference sequence). V shed 4 bases and J 5 bases; nucleotides not matched to a gene: 3. The DNA of the CDR3 is TGTGCCAGCAGCTCCGACAGGGGTTATGGCTACACCTTC. Translating it yields CASSSDRGYGYTF.

This clone was detected once. The V call is TRBV9, the J call TRBJ2-7; 11 bases line up with TRBD1. V was pared by 3 bases and J by 5 bases, with 7 bases of the junction left unmatched. Germline lookup yields CDR1 SGDLS and CDR2 YYNGEE. This CDR3 is 15 amino acids long. CDR3 sequence reads: CASSARTGGLDEQYF. The CDR3 coding sequence is TGTGCCAGCAGCGCCCGGACAGGGGGCTTAGACGAGCAGTACTTC.

Remarks on this clone: Distinct nucleotide sequences in the sample also encode this CDR3. V usage is TRBV7-9 and J usage is TRBJ2-3; 7 bases fit TRBD2. V gave up 2 bases and J gave up 6 bases; unmatched junction bases: 5. CDR1 and CDR2 (germline): SEHNR, FQNEAQ (reference sequence). The CDR3 has 14 residues. CDR3 coding DNA: TGTGCCAGCAGCTTATTAGCGGGCCCGGATACGCAGTATTTT. The encoded protein is CASSLLAGPDTQYF.

This chain connects TRBV28 to TRBJ1-5, with 10 bases matching TRBD1. The CDR3 covers 16 residues. The V gene's germline CDR1 is MDHEN and CDR2 SYDVKM. Trimming removed 7 bases from V and 2 bases from J; junction bases left unmatched: 8. This CDR3 is CASTVTGTGGNQPQHF. Here the CDR3 DNA reads TGTGCCAGCACGGTTACCGGGACAGGGGGCAATCAGCCCCAGCATTTT. The variable domain in full, completed from reference TRBV28 and TRBJ1-5, reads DVKVTQSSRYLVKRTGEKVFLECVQDMDHENMFWYRQDPGLGLRLIYFSYDVKMKEKGDIPEGYSVSREKKERFSLILESASTNQTSMYLCASTVTGTGGNQPQHFGDGTRLSIL.

The V call is TRBV19, the J call TRBJ1-3; D gene ambiguous. Trimming removed 7 bases at V and 0 bases at J, with 4 bases between. CDR1 and CDR2 (germline): LNHDA, SQIVND (reference sequence). The CDR3 is 12 residues long. CDR3 region: CASTDSGNTIYF. CDR3 coding DNA: TGTGCCAGTACAGACTCTGGAAACACCATATATTTT.

This clone occurred once. The CDR3 loop is CAISANDRGREPQHF. In DNA, the CDR3 is TGTGCCATCAGCGCTAACGACAGGGGGCGAGAGCCCCAGCATTTT. The rearrangement links TRBV10-3 to TRBJ1-5; 10 nucleotides align to TRBD1. The CDR3 contains 15 residues. Trimming took 6 bases from V and 8 from J; bases not matched to a gene: 10. Germline lookup yields CDR1 ENHRY and CDR2 SYGVKD.

The chain has TRBV4-3 and TRBJ2-7, with D hard to call. Germline V gene sequence: CDR1 LGHNA, CDR2 YSLEER. The length of the CDR3 is 14 residues. Trimming took off 1 base at V and 0 bases at J, with 7 bases between the two ends. The CDR3 DNA sequence: TGCGCCAGCAGCCAAGGGGTCACCTCCTACGAGCAGTACTTC. Protein product: CASSQGVTSYEQYF.